Presented here are 27 T cell receptor beta chains from one specimen sequenced in a study of T cells in tuberculosis. Here immunoSEQ multiplex PCR was the method, and the copy in TCRdb shows in-frame clones only, minus some. The table shows 50,000 to 65,000 clones, with around 90% occurring only once. After thawing and overnight rest, PBMC were stained with GMM-loaded CD1B tetramer, viability dye and anti-CD3 for sorting. The CD1B tetramers carried C32 glucose monomycolate purified from Rhodococcus equi. Sequencing was carried out using CD1b-GMM tetramer-negative cells sorted from PBMCs. These receptor sequences come from an adult woman with latent tuberculosis.

This chain uses TRBV4-3 with TRBJ2-6, with D perhaps matching TRBD2 (6 bases). The CDR3 sequence is 17 residues long. V dropped 0 bases and J dropped 3 bases, with 12 bases sitting between them. The germline V gene encodes CDR1 LGHNA and CDR2 YSLEER. The CDR3 DNA reads TGCGCCAGCAGCCAAGAGGGCAGCGGGCATGGGGCCAACGTCCTGACTTTC. Translated: CASSQEGSGHGANVLTF.

The chain recombines TRBV28 with TRBJ1-5; D unclear. Trimming took off 7 bases at V and 5 bases at J, with 18 bases between the two ends. This CDR3 region has 15 residues. Germline assignment: CDR1 MDHEN and CDR2 SYDVKM. The CDR3 coding sequence is TGTGCCAGCACCCCGGAGGGTCACGGTGATCAGCCCCAGCATTTT. Protein product: CASTPEGHGDQPQHF.

The chain combines TRBV18 with TRBJ2-2; 9 positions match TRBD1. There are 14 residues in the CDR3. The germline CDR1 and CDR2 sequences are KGHSH and LQKENI. The ends lost 5 bases at V and 7 bases at J; junction bases unmatched: 5. CDR3 protein: CASSSTGGIGELFF. CDR3 bases: TGTGCCAGCTCATCAACAGGGGGCATCGGGGAGCTGTTTTTT. Variable domain in full (rest from reference TRBV18 and TRBJ2-2): NAGVMQNPRHLVRRRGQEARLRCSPMKGHSHVYWYRQLPEEGLKFMVYLQKENIIDESGMPKERFSAEFPKEGPSILRIQQVVRGDSAAYFCASSSTGGIGELFFGEGSRLTVL.

This rearrangement joins TRBV4-3 to TRBJ1-4, with TRBD1 matching over 7 bases. V trimming: 3 bases; J trimming: 12 bases; junction bases outside the gene matches: 19. The germline V gene has CDR1 LGHNA and CDR2 YSLEER. This CDR3 comprises 17 residues. CDR3 loop: CASSHDVGRGDNDELFF. DNA of the CDR3: TGCGCCAGCAGCCACGACGTAGGCAGGGGGGATAATGATGAACTGTTTTTT.

This clone was recorded a few times. This chain links TRBV4-3 with TRBJ2-5; weak D call: TRBD2 (5 bases). Germline V gene data show CDR1 as LGHNA and CDR2 as YSLEER. V was cut by 3 bases and J by 2 bases, with 16 bases left in between. The CDR3 has 16 amino acids. CDR3 residues: CASSQARMREQETQYF. In DNA, the CDR3 is TGCGCCAGCAGCCAGGCCCGGATGAGGGAGCAAGAGACCCAGTACTTC.

J is TRBJ1-4 and V is TRBV25-1; 9 bases fit TRBD1. CDR1 and CDR2 (germline): MGHDK, SYGVNS. The CDR3 is 13 residues long. Losses at the gene ends were 6 bases for V and 8 bases for J; bases not matched to a gene: 4. The CDR3 loop is CASRGQGGEKLFF. DNA of the CDR3: TGTGCCAGCAGGGGACAGGGTGGGGAAAAACTGTTTTTT.

The count of this clone is one. The gene calls are TRBV7-2 and TRBJ2-3; 10 bases match TRBD2. The CDR3 totals 16 residues. V shed 5 bases and J 6 bases; nucleotides not matched to a gene: 11. Germline CDR1 SGHTA, CDR2 FQGNSA. CDR3 coding DNA: TGTGCCAGCAGCCCCACGACTAGCGGGCGAAGGGATACGCAGTATTTT. Its protein is CASSPTTSGRRDTQYF.

This chain joins TRBV28 and TRBJ2-1; no reliable D call. The V end lost 5 bases, the J end lost 14 bases, and 22 bases lay between the germline ends. Germline CDR1 is MDHEN and CDR2 is SYDVKM. This CDR3 is 14 amino acids long. The CDR3 is CASSLYYSSEDKFF. The CDR3 nucleotides are TGTGCCAGCAGTCTATATTACAGTAGTGAAGACAAGTTCTTC.

This sequence joins TRBV7-8 and TRBJ2-7; no definite D call. The CDR3 length is 13 residues. V was shortened by 6 bases and J by 6 bases, with 15 bases between the two germline ends. Germline V gene data show CDR1 as SGHVS and CDR2 as FQNEAQ. The CDR3: CASSPESSAEQYF. The CDR3, as DNA: TGTGCCAGCAGTCCGGAGAGTTCGGCCGAGCAGTACTTC.

With regard to this clone: The sample contains more than one DNA sequence encoding this CDR3. The V gene is TRBV19, the J gene TRBJ2-7; 9 positions match TRBD1. The CDR3 is made up of 15 amino acids. CDR1 and CDR2 (germline): LNHDA, SQIVND (reference sequence). The J segment lost 3 bases and the V segment lost 5 bases, leaving 8 bases of the junction unmatched. This CDR3 reads CASSLPGQGIYEQYF. The CDR3 DNA reads as TGTGCCAGTAGTTTACCGGGACAGGGTATCTACGAGCAGTACTTC.

V is TRBV2 and J is TRBJ1-2; no definite D call. The CDR3 consists of 14 residues. Germline V gene lookup returns CDR1 SNHLY and CDR2 FYNNEI. Trimming took 6 bases from V and 7 from J, leaving 18 bases between them. The CDR3 DNA sequence: TGTGCCAGCAGGCCGGGATCACGAATAGGTGGCTACACCTTC. Translated: CASRPGSRIGGYTF.

The V and J genes are TRBV27 and TRBJ1-1; D gene uncertain. There are 15 residues in the CDR3. V lost 0 bases, J lost 0 bases, and 8 bases lay in between. The germline V gene encodes CDR1 MNHEY and CDR2 SMNVEV (reference sequence). The CDR3: CASSLSNSLNTEAFF. Written as DNA, the CDR3 is TGTGCCAGCAGTTTATCGAACAGTTTGAACACTGAAGCTTTCTTT.

The chain combines TRBV27 with TRBJ1-2, with TRBD1 identical over 7 bases. Germline assignment: CDR1 MNHEY and CDR2 SMNVEV (reference sequence). The V and J ends lost 4 bases and 6 bases, in that order; junction bases with no gene match: 8. The CDR3 totals 14 residues. The CDR3 region is CASSSGQALNGYTF. In nucleotides, the CDR3 is TGTGCCAGCAGTTCCGGACAGGCTCTAAATGGCTACACCTTC.

The V call is TRBV7-9, the J call TRBJ2-2, with D possibly TRBD2 on 5 matching bases. Germline loops: CDR1 SEHNR, CDR2 FQNEAQ (reference sequence). The CDR3 spans 13 residues. Trimming took off 4 bases at V and 8 bases at J, with 11 bases between the two ends. CDR3 residues: CASSWAPGGELFF. The CDR3 DNA follows: TGTGCCAGCAGCTGGGCACCGGGAGGGGAGCTGTTTTTT. Drawing the rest from reference TRBV7-9 and TRBJ2-2, the complete variable domain is DTGVSQNPRHKITKRGQNVTFRCDPISEHNRLYWYRQTLGQGPEFLTYFQNEAQLEKSRLLSDRFSAERPKGSFSTLEIQRTEQGDSAMYLCASSWAPGGELFFGEGSRLTVL.

V is TRBV28 and J is TRBJ1-5; 7 bases agree with TRBD1. From germline, CDR1 is MDHEN and CDR2 SYDVKM. The CDR3 is 13 amino acids. Unmatched junction bases numbered 3, after V lost 8 bases and J lost 2 bases. The CDR3 DNA is TGTGCCAGCCGTGACAGGGGCAATCAGCCCCAGCATTTT. Translation: CASRDRGNQPQHF.

CDR3 region: CASSLPILGAGENHEQYF. The DNA for the CDR3 is TGTGCCAGCAGCTTGCCCATATTGGGCGCGGGAGAGAATCACGAGCAGTACTTC. The chain recombines TRBV5-8 with TRBJ2-7, with 7 bases that match TRBD2. The CDR3 runs to 18 residues. V lost 1 base to trimming and J lost 5 bases; unmatched junction nucleotides: 18. Germline lookup yields CDR1 SGHTS and CDR2 YDEGEE.

V and J are TRBV7-3 and TRBJ1-2; D is possibly TRBD1 (5 bases). With 0 bases removed from V and 6 bases from J, the gap between germline ends came to 8 bases. From germline, CDR1 is SGHTA and CDR2 FQGTGA. This CDR3 region has 13 residues. The CDR3 reads CASSLTGGDGYTF. In DNA form, the CDR3 reads TGTGCCAGCAGCTTAACGGGGGGGGATGGCTACACCTTC.

The chain links TRBV25-1 to TRBJ2-4; 8 nucleotides agree with TRBD1. This CDR3 contains 17 residues. Germline V gene data show CDR1 as MGHDK and CDR2 as SYGVNS. V lost 4 bases, J lost 7 bases, and 15 bases stayed unmatched. The CDR3 DNA reads TGTGCCAGCAGTGTCCCCGGACAGGGACATTCGGGGAACATTCAGTACTTC. Its protein product is CASSVPGQGHSGNIQYF.

The chain recombines TRBV6-5 with TRBJ1-1; TRBD1 matches at 8 bases. This CDR3 has 13 residues. Germline CDR1 reads MNHEY; CDR2 reads SVGAGI. J gave up 4 bases and V 5 bases, and 3 bases lay outside the gene matches. CDR3 sequence: CASSVQGATEAFF. CDR3 bases: TGTGCCAGCAGTGTTCAGGGGGCCACTGAAGCTTTCTTT.

Regarding this clone: Mismatch with germline at one junction end may stem from a read error. V is TRBV5-3 and J is TRBJ1-1, with D perhaps TRBD1 (6 bases). TRBV5-3 falls under the ORF class, with uncertain function. The CDR3 consists of 9 residues. Written as DNA, the CDR3 is TGTGCCAGAAGCGTGGGGGCTGGGTTT. Protein product: CARSVGAGF.

V gene TRBV14 combines with J gene TRBJ2-5; D may be TRBD1 (6 bases). V dropped 5 bases and J dropped 5 bases, with 12 bases sitting between them. In germline, CDR1 is SGHDN, CDR2 FVKESK. This CDR3 comprises 13 residues. The CDR3 loop reads CASSITGLETQYF. The CDR3 bases are TGTGCCAGCAGCATAACAGGGCTGGAGACCCAGTACTTC.

V gene TRBV6-5 combines with J gene TRBJ2-1; TRBD1 might be the D (5 bases). The CDR3 length is 11 residues. Trimming took 8 bases from V and 9 from J, leaving 11 bases between them. The germline CDR1 and CDR2 sequences are MNHEY and SVGAGI. CDR3 protein: CASSQGPEQFF. The CDR3 DNA reads TGTGCCAGCTCTCAGGGCCCTGAGCAGTTCTTC.

V gene TRBV11-1 combines with J gene TRBJ2-7, with 7 bases identical to TRBD1. Germline CDR1 SGHAT, CDR2 FQDESV (reference sequence). CDR3 length equals 14 residues. The V segment lost 5 bases and the J segment 1 base; nucleotides outside the gene matches: 5. Here the CDR3 reads CASSHAQGSYEQYF. The CDR3 DNA is TGTGCCAGCAGCCACGCACAGGGGTCCTACGAGCAGTACTTC. Using reference TRBV11-1 and TRBJ2-7 for the parts outside the CDR3, the full variable domain is EAEVAQSPRYKITEKSQAVAFWCDPISGHATLYWYRQILGQGPELLVQFQDESVVDDSQLPKDRFSAERLKGVDSTLKIQPAELGDSAMYLCASSHAQGSYEQYFGPGTRLTVT.

This clone has just one count. The J gene is TRBJ1-5, the V gene TRBV7-2; D unclear. CDR3 length: 13 amino acids. CDR1 is SGHTA, CDR2 FQGNSA, per germline. V lost 7 bases to trimming and J lost 7 bases, with 14 bases between them. This CDR3 is CASTREANQPQHF. The CDR3 DNA sequence: TGTGCCAGCACCCGAGAGGCGAACCAGCCCCAGCATTTT.

In the case of this clone: The junction and the germline gene differ at one end; a read error may be behind it. This chain connects TRBV5-1 to TRBJ1-1, with a weak D call TRBD1 (6 bases). The CDR3 spans 15 residues. From germline, CDR1 is SGHRS and CDR2 YFSETQ. The CDR3 sequence is CASSALNRVSTKAFF. DNA of the CDR3: TGCGCCAGCAGCGCCCTAAACAGGGTCAGCACTAAAGCTTTCTTT. The full variable domain, its missing parts supplied by reference TRBV5-1 and TRBJ1-1, is KAGVTQTPRYLIKTRGQQVTLSCSPISGHRSVSWYQQTPGQGLQFLFEYFSETQRNKGNFPGRFSGRQFSNSRSEMNVSTLELGDSALYLCASSALNRVSTKAFFGQGTRLTVV.

This chain links TRBV6-6 with TRBJ1-2, with D possibly TRBD1 on 6 matching bases. With 2 bases removed from V and 7 bases from J, the gap between germline ends came to 14 bases. In germline, CDR1 is MNHNY, CDR2 SVGAGI (reference sequence). The CDR3 contains 14 residues. The CDR3 sequence: CASSYRRTDSGYTF. The CDR3 DNA reads TGTGCCAGCAGTTACAGGAGGACAGACAGTGGCTACACCTTC.

The chain is built from TRBV5-8 and TRBJ1-1, with D possibly being TRBD1 (6 bases). This CDR3 is 15 amino acids long. Trimming pared 2 bases from V and 1 base from J, leaving 12 bases between. The germline gives CDR1 SGHTS, CDR2 YDEGEE. DNA of the CDR3: TGTGCCAGCAGCTTTGGGGGCGCAGAGAACACTGAAGCTTTCTTT. Translation gives CASSFGGAENTEAFF.